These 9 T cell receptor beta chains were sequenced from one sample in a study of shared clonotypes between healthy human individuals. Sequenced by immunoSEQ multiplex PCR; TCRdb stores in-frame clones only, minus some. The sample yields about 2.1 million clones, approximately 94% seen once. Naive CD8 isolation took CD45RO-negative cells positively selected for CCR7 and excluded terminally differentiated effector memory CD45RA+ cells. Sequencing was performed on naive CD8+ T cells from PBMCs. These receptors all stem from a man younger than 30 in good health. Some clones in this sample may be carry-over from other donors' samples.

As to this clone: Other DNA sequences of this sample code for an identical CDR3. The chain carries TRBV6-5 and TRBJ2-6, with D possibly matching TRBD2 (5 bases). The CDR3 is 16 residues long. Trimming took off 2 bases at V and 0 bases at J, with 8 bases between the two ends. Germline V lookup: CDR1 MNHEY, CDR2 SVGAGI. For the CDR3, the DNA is TGTGCCAGCAGTTACCTGGGGAGCTCTGGGGCCAACGTCCTGACTTTC. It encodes CASSYLGSSGANVLTF.

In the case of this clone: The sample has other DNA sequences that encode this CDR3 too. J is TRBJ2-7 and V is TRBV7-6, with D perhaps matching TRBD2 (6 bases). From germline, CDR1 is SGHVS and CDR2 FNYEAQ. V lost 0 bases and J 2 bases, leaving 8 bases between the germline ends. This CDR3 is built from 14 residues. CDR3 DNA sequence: TGTGCCAGCAGCTTAGCCGGGGGAGCCTACGAGCAGTACTTC. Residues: CASSLAGGAYEQYF. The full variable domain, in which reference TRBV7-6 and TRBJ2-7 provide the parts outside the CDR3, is GAGVSQSPRYKVTKRGQDVALRCDPISGHVSLYWYRQALGQGPEFLTYFNYEAQQDKSGLPNDRFSAERPEGSISTLTIQRTEQRDSAMYRCASSLAGGAYEQYFGPGTRLTVT.

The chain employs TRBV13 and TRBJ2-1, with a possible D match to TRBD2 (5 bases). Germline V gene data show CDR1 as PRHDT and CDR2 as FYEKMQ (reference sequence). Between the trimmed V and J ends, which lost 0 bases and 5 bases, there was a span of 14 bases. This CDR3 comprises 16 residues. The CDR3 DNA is TGTGCCAGCAGCTTAGGGGGCCTAGCCCCAGACAATGAGCAGTTCTTC. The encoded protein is CASSLGGLAPDNEQFF. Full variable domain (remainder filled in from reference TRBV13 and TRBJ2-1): AAGVIQSPRHLIKEKRETATLKCYPIPRHDTVYWYQQGPGQDPQFLISFYEKMQSDKGSIPDRFSAQQFSDYHSELNMSSLELGDSALYFCASSLGGLAPDNEQFFGPGTRLTVL.

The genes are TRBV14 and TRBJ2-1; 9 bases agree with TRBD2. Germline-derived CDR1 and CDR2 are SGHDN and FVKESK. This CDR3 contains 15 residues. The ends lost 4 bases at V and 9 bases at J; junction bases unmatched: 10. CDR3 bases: TGTGCCAGCAGCCCCTTTCAAGGCGGGAGGGGTGAGCAGTTCTTC. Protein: CASSPFQGGRGEQFF.

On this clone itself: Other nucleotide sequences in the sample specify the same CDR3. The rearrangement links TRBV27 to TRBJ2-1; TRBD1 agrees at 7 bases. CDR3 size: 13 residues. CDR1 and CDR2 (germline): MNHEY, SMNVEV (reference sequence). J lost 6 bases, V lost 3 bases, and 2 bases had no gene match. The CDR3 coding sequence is TGTGCCAGCAGTTTGGGACAGATCAATGAGCAGTTCTTC. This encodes CASSLGQINEQFF.

CDR3 sequence: CASSSPTGMAYNEQFF. CDR3 nucleotide sequence: TGTGCCAGCAGCTCGCCGACAGGGATGGCCTACAATGAGCAGTTCTTC. The rearrangement uses TRBV7-2 and TRBJ2-1; the match to TRBD1 covers 7 bases. V trimming: 4 bases; J trimming: 2 bases; junction bases outside the gene matches: 8. Germline CDR1 reads SGHTA; CDR2 reads FQGNSA. This CDR3 has 16 residues.

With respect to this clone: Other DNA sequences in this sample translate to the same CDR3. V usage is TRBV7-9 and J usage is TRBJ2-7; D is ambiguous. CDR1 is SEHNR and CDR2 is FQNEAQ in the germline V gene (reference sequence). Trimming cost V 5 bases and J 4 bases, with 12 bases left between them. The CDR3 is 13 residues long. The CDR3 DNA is TGTGCCAGCAGCCCCAGAGACCATTACGAGCAGTACTTC. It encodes CASSPRDHYEQYF. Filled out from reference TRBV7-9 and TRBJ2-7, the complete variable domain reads DTGVSQNPRHKITKRGQNVTFRCDPISEHNRLYWYRQTLGQGPEFLTYFQNEAQLEKSRLLSDRFSAERPKGSFSTLEIQRTEQGDSAMYLCASSPRDHYEQYFGPGTRLTVT.

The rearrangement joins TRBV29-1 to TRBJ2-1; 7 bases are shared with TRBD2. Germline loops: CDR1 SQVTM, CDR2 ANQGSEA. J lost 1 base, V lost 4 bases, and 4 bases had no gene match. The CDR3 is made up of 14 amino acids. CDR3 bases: TGCAGCGTTGGGGCTAGCGGTTCCTACAATGAGCAGTTCTTC. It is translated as CSVGASGSYNEQFF.

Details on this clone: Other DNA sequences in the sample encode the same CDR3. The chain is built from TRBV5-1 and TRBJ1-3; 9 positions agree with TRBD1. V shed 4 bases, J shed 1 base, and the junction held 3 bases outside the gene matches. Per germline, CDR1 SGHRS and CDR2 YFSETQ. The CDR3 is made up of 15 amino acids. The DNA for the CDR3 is TGCGCCAGCAGCAAGGACAGGGGATCTGGAAACACCATATATTTT. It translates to CASSKDRGSGNTIYF.